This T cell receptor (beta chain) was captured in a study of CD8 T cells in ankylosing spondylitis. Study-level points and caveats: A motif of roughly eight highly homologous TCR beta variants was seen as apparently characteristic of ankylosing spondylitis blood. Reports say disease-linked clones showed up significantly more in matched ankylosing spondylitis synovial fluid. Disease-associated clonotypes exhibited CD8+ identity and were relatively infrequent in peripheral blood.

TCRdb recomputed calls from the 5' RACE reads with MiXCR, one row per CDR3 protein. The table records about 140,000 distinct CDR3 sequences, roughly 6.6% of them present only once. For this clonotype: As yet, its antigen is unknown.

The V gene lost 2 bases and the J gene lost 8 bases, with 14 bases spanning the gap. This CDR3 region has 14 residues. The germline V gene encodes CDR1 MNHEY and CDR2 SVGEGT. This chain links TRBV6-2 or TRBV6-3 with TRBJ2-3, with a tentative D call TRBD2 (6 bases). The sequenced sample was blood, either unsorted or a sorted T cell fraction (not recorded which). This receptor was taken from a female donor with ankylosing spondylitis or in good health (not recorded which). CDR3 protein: CASSYETRGTTQYF. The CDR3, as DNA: TGTGCCAGCAGTTACGAGACTAGGGGCACTACGCAGTATTTT.